The 32 T cell receptor beta chains listed next were all sequenced from one sample in a study of shared clonotypes between healthy human individuals. Some clones are missing from TCRdb's copy, which holds only in-frame ones; the method was immunoSEQ multiplex PCR. Among fewer than 500,000 clones listed, about 79% were seen once. Sequencing was performed on PBMCs. These receptors all come from a woman in her thirties or forties in good health. Some clones in this sample may be carry-over from other donors' samples.

The chain joins TRBV18 to TRBJ2-3, with 10 nucleotides matching TRBD1. Germline CDR1 KGHSH, CDR2 LQKENI. J was trimmed by 1 base and V by 1 base; bases with no gene match: 8. This CDR3 spans 18 amino acids. The CDR3 DNA sequence: TGTGCCAGCTCACCACAGGGGCTTGGGACAGGGGGCACAGATACGCAGTATTTT. Protein: CASSPQGLGTGGTDTQYF.

This chain connects TRBV27 to TRBJ2-7; 9 nucleotides line up with TRBD1. The CDR3 runs 14 residues. The germline V gene encodes CDR1 MNHEY and CDR2 SMNVEV (reference sequence). The V gene end was trimmed by 5 bases and the J gene end by 4 bases; junction bases not matched to a gene: 6. As DNA, the CDR3 is TGTGCCAGCAGTACGGGACAGGGTGTGTACGAGCAGTACTTC. Translation gives CASSTGQGVYEQYF.

The chain employs TRBV30 and TRBJ2-3, with 14 bases matching TRBD2. J lost 5 bases, V lost 0 bases, and 4 bases had no gene match. Germline V CDR1 and CDR2: GTSNPN, SVGIG (reference sequence). The CDR3 totals 16 residues. CDR3 sequence reads: CAWSVGTSGGLDTQYF. The CDR3 DNA is TGTGCCTGGAGTGTAGGGACTAGCGGGGGTTTAGATACGCAGTATTTT.

The chain has TRBV2 and TRBJ2-2; D gene unclear. V was trimmed by 4 bases and J by 6 bases, leaving 12 bases between them. This CDR3 contains 14 residues. Looked up from germline, CDR1 is SNHLY and CDR2 is FYNNEI. For the CDR3, the DNA is TGTGCCAGCAGTGTGCGGTCGACCCCCGGGGAGCTGTTTTTT. Translated, it gives CASSVRSTPGELFF.

Comment on this clone: This may arise from a read error, as a much more abundant clone is one base away. The rearrangement links TRBV4-1 to TRBJ1-1; TRBD1 matches at 8 bases. The germline CDR1 and CDR2 sequences are MGHRA and YSYEKL. This CDR3 region has 14 residues. CDR3 residues: CASSQVDRGTEALF. In DNA, the CDR3 is TGCGCCAGCAGCCAAGTTGACAGGGGCACTGAAGCTCTCTTT.

On this clone: This probably arose from a read error, given a far larger clone one base away. The V gene is TRBV5-1, the J gene TRBJ1-1; D not certain. This CDR3 spans 13 amino acids. Germline values: CDR1 SGHRS, CDR2 YFSETQ. V lost 2 bases and J lost 1, with 6 bases in between. CDR3 bases: TGCGCCAGCAGCTTAGAGTCGAACACTGAAGCTTTCTTT. Translating it yields CASSLESNTEAFF.

The chain recombines TRBV6-5 with TRBJ1-2, with 7 positions matching TRBD1. V lost 7 bases to trimming and J lost 2 bases; unmatched junction nucleotides: 4. The CDR3 consists of 13 residues. The germline CDR1 and CDR2 sequences are MNHEY and SVGAGI. CDR3 loop: CASTVDRNYGYTF. CDR3 DNA sequence: TGTGCCAGCACCGTGGACAGGAACTATGGCTACACCTTC.

This clone was observed many times. The chain couples TRBV11-1 to TRBJ2-1, with a tentative D call TRBD1 (6 bases). In germline, CDR1 is SGHAT, CDR2 FQDESV (reference sequence). The CDR3 consists of 13 residues. The V end was cut by 4 bases, the J end by 9 bases, with 13 bases between. The CDR3 spells CASSSEGDGEQFF. DNA of the CDR3: TGTGCCAGCAGCTCCGAGGGGGACGGTGAGCAGTTCTTC.

V and J are TRBV25-1 and TRBJ2-7; D is perhaps TRBD1 or TRBD2 (6 bases each). The V end was cut by 2 bases, the J end by 2 bases, with 13 bases between. Germline CDR1 and CDR2: MGHDK and SYGVNS. The CDR3 spans 15 residues. CDR3 DNA: TGTGCCAGCAGTGAAGGGGGGCAGGCCCCCTACGAGCAGTACTTC. Translation gives CASSEGGQAPYEQYF.

The rearrangement links TRBV29-1 to TRBJ2-1; 12 positions match TRBD2. This CDR3 is 13 amino acids long. The V segment lost 7 bases and the J segment 9 bases; nucleotides outside the gene matches: 7. The germline gives CDR1 SQVTM, CDR2 ANQGSEA. Here the CDR3 reads CSARLAGVGEQFF. The CDR3 coding sequence is TGCAGCGCGAGACTAGCGGGAGTCGGTGAGCAGTTCTTC.

This clone has a single count. V and J are TRBV6-4 and TRBJ2-3; TRBD2 aligns across 9 bases. Looked up from germline, CDR1 is MRHNA and CDR2 is SNTAGT. V was pared by 0 bases and J by 5 bases, with 6 bases of the junction left unmatched. The CDR3 consists of 16 residues. This CDR3 reads CASSDSAGGPVDTQYF. The CDR3 DNA follows: TGTGCCAGCAGTGACTCGGCGGGAGGGCCGGTAGATACGCAGTATTTT.

V and J are TRBV10-2 and TRBJ1-2; TRBD1 might be the D (5 bases). Trimming pared 6 bases from V and 8 bases from J, leaving 22 bases between. CDR1 is WSHSY and CDR2 is SAAADI in the germline V gene. The CDR3 runs to 15 residues. CDR3 in DNA: TGCGCCAGCAGGGGGGGAGGACTGGAGGCCCTGGGCTACACCTTC. Encoded protein: CASRGGGLEALGYTF.

For this clone: The same CDR3 can be traced to other DNA sequences in this sample. This chain joins TRBV15 and TRBJ2-5; D is ambiguous. V was cut by 1 base and J by 1 base, with 4 bases left in between. The length of the CDR3 is 13 residues. Germline V gene lookup returns CDR1 LNHNV and CDR2 YYDKDF (reference sequence). CDR3 loop: CATSRVLQETQYF. The CDR3 bases are TGTGCCACCAGCAGAGTCCTCCAAGAGACCCAGTACTTC.

The chain links TRBV19 to TRBJ2-1; 10 bases match TRBD2. The CDR3 loop spans 15 amino acids. The germline V gene encodes CDR1 LNHDA and CDR2 SQIVND (reference sequence). V trimming: 1 base; J trimming: 3 bases; junction bases outside the gene matches: 0. CDR3 protein: CASSIGLAGYNEQFF. CDR3 bases: TGTGCCAGTAGTATAGGACTAGCGGGCTACAATGAGCAGTTCTTC. The full variable domain, with the rest looked up from reference TRBV19 and TRBJ2-1, is DGGITQSPKYLFRKEGQNVTLSCEQNLNHDAMYWYRQDPGQGLRLIYYSQIVNDFQKGDIAEGYSVSREKKESFPLTVTSAQKNPTAFYLCASSIGLAGYNEQFFGPGTRLTVL.

The rearrangement uses TRBV19 and TRBJ2-7; D may match TRBD1 or TRBD2 (5 bases each). Germline values: CDR1 LNHDA, CDR2 SQIVND (reference sequence). Trimming cost V 1 base and J 5 bases, with 9 bases left between them. The CDR3 covers 13 residues. CDR3 sequence: CASSIGGIDEQYF. The CDR3 DNA reads as TGTGCCAGTAGTATAGGGGGGATCGACGAGCAGTACTTC.

The chain is built from TRBV27 and TRBJ2-5, with 9 bases aligning to TRBD1. The CDR3 loop spans 15 amino acids. V shed 1 base, J shed 2 bases, and the junction held 2 bases outside the gene matches. The germline V gene encodes CDR1 MNHEY and CDR2 SMNVEV (reference sequence). This CDR3 is CASSLLDRGQETQYF. CDR3 nucleotides: TGTGCCAGCAGTTTATTAGACAGGGGGCAAGAGACCCAGTACTTC.

The chain uses TRBV5-6 and TRBJ1-1, with D tentatively TRBD1 (6 bases). The CDR3 consists of 14 residues. The V gene's germline CDR1 is SGHDT and CDR2 YYEEEE. V was clipped by 3 bases and J by 7 bases, with 16 bases between them. DNA of the CDR3: TGTGCCAGCAGCTCCTCGAGCAGGGGAGTTGAAGCTTTCTTT. As protein: CASSSSSRGVEAFF.

The V call is TRBV6-5, the J call TRBJ1-2; D is uncertain. Per germline, CDR1 MNHEY and CDR2 SVGAGI. The CDR3 has 12 amino acids. Trimming removed 9 bases at V and 6 bases at J, with 14 bases between. The CDR3, as DNA: TGTGCCAGTACCGACGGAGTGCATGGCTACACCTTC. It encodes CASTDGVHGYTF.

This clone has only a few counts. This chain connects TRBV19 to TRBJ2-3; TRBD1 matches 9 bases. This CDR3 spans 15 amino acids. Germline CDR1 LNHDA, CDR2 SQIVND (reference sequence). Trimming at V came to 3 bases and at J to 8 bases, leaving 9 bases not matched to a gene. In DNA, the CDR3 is TGTGCCAGTAGTATGGCGTACAGGGGGCACGGTACGCAGTATTTT. It encodes CASSMAYRGHGTQYF.

This chain joins TRBV25-1 and TRBJ1-2; weak D call: TRBD1 (5 bases). Between the trimmed V and J ends, which lost 0 bases and 6 bases, there was a span of 11 bases. Per the germline V gene, CDR1 is MGHDK and CDR2 is SYGVNS. There are 14 residues in the CDR3. The DNA for the CDR3 is TGTGCCAGCAGTGAATATAGTAGGACAAATGGCTACACCTTC. The encoded protein is CASSEYSRTNGYTF.

V and J are TRBV5-1 and TRBJ1-6, with D possibly matching TRBD1 (6 bases). Deletions cut 2 bases from V and 8 bases from J, with 11 bases between. The germline V gene has CDR1 SGHRS and CDR2 YFSETQ. The CDR3 is made up of 14 amino acids. The CDR3 region has the DNA TGCGCCAGCAGCTTAGGGACATGGGATTCACCCCTCCACTTT. Residues: CASSLGTWDSPLHF.

This chain links TRBV30 with TRBJ2-3; D possibly matches TRBD1 or TRBD2 (5 bases each). The CDR3 is 13 residues long. Germline V gene sequence: CDR1 GTSNPN, CDR2 SVGIG (reference sequence). Trimming pared 5 bases from V and 5 bases from J, leaving 14 bases between. CDR3 residues: CAWATGGGDTQYF. The CDR3 DNA reads as TGTGCCTGGGCCACAGGTGGGGGAGATACGCAGTATTTT.

The chain carries TRBV19 and TRBJ1-1, with 8 bases that match TRBD1. The germline V gene encodes CDR1 LNHDA and CDR2 SQIVND (reference sequence). The CDR3 totals 11 residues. V shed 9 bases, J shed 6 bases, and the junction held 3 bases outside the gene matches. CDR3 coding DNA: TGTGCCAGCACAGGGGGTGCTGAAGCTTTCTTT. Translating it yields CASTGGAEAFF. Full variable domain (remainder filled in from reference TRBV19 and TRBJ1-1): DGGITQSPKYLFRKEGQNVTLSCEQNLNHDAMYWYRQDPGQGLRLIYYSQIVNDFQKGDIAEGYSVSREKKESFPLTVTSAQKNPTAFYLCASTGGAEAFFGQGTRLTVV.

The chain links TRBV9 to TRBJ2-3; no definite D call. The CDR3 runs 15 residues. Trimming pared 0 bases from V and 6 bases from J, leaving 14 bases between. Germline CDR1 reads SGDLS; CDR2 reads YYNGEE. CDR3 in DNA: TGTGCCAGCAGCGTAGGTTCAACAACGGAGGATACGCAGTATTTT. It yields the protein CASSVGSTTEDTQYF.

The rearrangement uses TRBV30 and TRBJ1-4; 11 positions match TRBD1. V shed 1 base and J 8 bases; nucleotides not matched to a gene: 6. This CDR3 comprises 15 residues. Per the germline V gene, CDR1 is GTSNPN and CDR2 is SVGIG (reference sequence). CDR3 sequence (DNA): TGTGCCTGGAGTGCACGGACAGGGGGCCGGGAAAAACTGTTTTTT. Protein sequence: CAWSARTGGREKLFF.

This sequence joins TRBV6-5 and TRBJ2-7, with 10 nucleotides matching TRBD2. This CDR3 has 15 amino acids. Germline values: CDR1 MNHEY, CDR2 SVGAGI. V was pared by 6 bases and J by 2 bases, with 7 bases of the junction left unmatched. The CDR3 DNA reads TGTGCCAGCAGAGACTACCTAGCGGGAGCCTACGAGCAGTACTTC. Translating gives CASRDYLAGAYEQYF.

This sequence joins TRBV19 and TRBJ2-1, with a possible D match to TRBD2 (5 bases). Trimming removed 3 bases at V and 2 bases at J, with 11 bases between. This CDR3 has 15 residues. Germline V gene data show CDR1 as LNHDA and CDR2 as SQIVND (reference sequence). CDR3 protein: CASSIGYGAYNEQFF. CDR3 in DNA: TGTGCCAGTAGTATCGGGTACGGGGCCTACAATGAGCAGTTCTTC. The whole variable domain, remainder taken from reference TRBV19 and TRBJ2-1, is DGGITQSPKYLFRKEGQNVTLSCEQNLNHDAMYWYRQDPGQGLRLIYYSQIVNDFQKGDIAEGYSVSREKKESFPLTVTSAQKNPTAFYLCASSIGYGAYNEQFFGPGTRLTVL.

This clone was observed many times. Other DNA sequences in the same sample also yield this CDR3. The V gene is TRBV4-3, the J gene TRBJ1-1; possible D gene TRBD1, 5 bases. With 0 bases removed from V and 1 base from J, the gap between germline ends came to 6 bases. Germline-derived CDR1 and CDR2 are LGHNA and YSLEER. This CDR3 region has 14 residues. The CDR3 nucleotides read TGCGCCAGCAGCCAAGACGGGGCGAACACTGAAGCTTTCTTT. Encoded protein: CASSQDGANTEAFF.

This sequence joins TRBV11-2 and TRBJ2-2; D is undetermined. CDR1 and CDR2 (germline): SGHAT, FQNNGV. The CDR3 runs 15 residues. Trimming left V 1 base short and J 2 bases short, with 8 bases between. The CDR3: CASSLATANTGELFF. In nucleotides, the CDR3 is TGTGCCAGCAGCTTAGCAACGGCCAACACCGGGGAGCTGTTTTTT.

The rearrangement links TRBV28 to TRBJ2-2; 9 nucleotides align to TRBD1. CDR3 length equals 15 residues. Germline V gene lookup returns CDR1 MDHEN and CDR2 SYDVKM. V trimming: 4 bases; J trimming: 6 bases; junction bases outside the gene matches: 6. Written as DNA, the CDR3 is TGTGCCAGCAGTTCCGACAGGGGGATTGCCGGGGAGCTGTTTTTT. Residues: CASSSDRGIAGELFF.

The chain links TRBV27 to TRBJ1-5, with 7 nucleotides matching TRBD1. This CDR3 contains 14 residues. J was trimmed by 4 bases and V by 4 bases; bases with no gene match: 4. CDR1 and CDR2 (germline): MNHEY, SMNVEV (reference sequence). CDR3 in amino acids: CASSSRQGNQPQHF. The CDR3 DNA reads as TGTGCCAGCAGTTCCAGACAGGGTAATCAGCCCCAGCATTTT.

With respect to this clone: Other DNA sequences of this sample code for an identical CDR3. This rearrangement joins TRBV9 to TRBJ2-7; D not certain. The V end lost 2 bases, the J end lost 0 bases, and 9 bases lay between the germline ends. CDR1 SGDLS and CDR2 YYNGEE come from the germline V gene. CDR3 length equals 14 residues. Here the CDR3 reads CASSVTGSSYEQYF. CDR3 coding DNA: TGTGCCAGCAGCGTCACGGGTAGCTCCTACGAGCAGTACTTC. The variable domain in full, completed from reference TRBV9 and TRBJ2-7, reads DSGVTQTPKHLITATGQRVTLRCSPRSGDLSVYWYQQSLDQGLQFLIQYYNGEERAKGNILERFSAQQFPDLHSELNLSSLELGDSALYFCASSVTGSSYEQYFGPGTRLTVT.